This is a list of T cell receptor beta chains from one sample in a study of spatial heterogeneity in lung cancer. MiXCR, run by TCRdb on the 5' RACE reads, gives a single entry per CDR3 protein. The table shows about 10,000 distinct CDR3 sequences, with about 23% occurring only once. The sample in question was PBMCs, obtained at follow-up. The receptors originated from a female donor with early-stage non-small cell lung cancer. The CDR3 runs from the conserved cysteine through the conserved F or W.

j_call: TRBJ2-3
v_call: TRBV2
cdr3_aa: CASRSEGGPGDTQYF

j_call: TRBJ2-2
v_call: TRBV20-1
cdr3_aa: CSASGDRVETGELFF

j_call: TRBJ2-2
v_call: TRBV6-5
cdr3_aa: CASSQGTGELFF

j_call: TRBJ2-7
v_call: TRBV3-1
cdr3_aa: CTSSPRTSGDTYEQYF

j_call: TRBJ1-6
v_call: TRBV7-9
cdr3_aa: CASGQGGSPLHF

j_call: TRBJ1-2
v_call: TRBV5-5
cdr3_aa: CASSFLGTDYGYTF

j_call: TRBJ1-4
v_call: TRBV18
cdr3_aa: CASSPQSGVNEKLFF

j_call: TRBJ2-1
v_call: TRBV29-1
cdr3_aa: CSGLSSYNEQFF

j_call: TRBJ2-7
v_call: TRBV2
cdr3_aa: CASSDGGEQYF

j_call: TRBJ2-2
v_call: TRBV12-3/TRBV12-4
cdr3_aa: CASNPQGLENTGELFF

j_call: TRBJ2-1
v_call: TRBV7-2
cdr3_aa: CASSLDRGWNEQFF

j_call: TRBJ2-5
v_call: TRBV29-1
cdr3_aa: CSAAGSGDSGTQYF

j_call: TRBJ1-2
v_call: TRBV19
cdr3_aa: CASSITGTGGAGYTF

j_call: TRBJ1-2
v_call: TRBV7-9
cdr3_aa: CASSLALQESNYGYTF

j_call: TRBJ2-1
v_call: TRBV30
cdr3_aa: CAWSDGLVNEQFF

j_call: TRBJ1-5
v_call: TRBV6-6
cdr3_aa: CASSLTENQPQHF

j_call: TRBJ2-1
v_call: TRBV10-3
cdr3_aa: CAIKQLAAYNEQFF

j_call: TRBJ2-2
v_call: TRBV7-2
cdr3_aa: CASSPQRDTGELFF

j_call: TRBJ1-6
v_call: TRBV6-2/TRBV6-3
cdr3_aa: CASSYPTSPLHF

j_call: TRBJ1-1
v_call: TRBV28
cdr3_aa: CASSQDRGYGTEAFF

j_call: TRBJ2-7
v_call: TRBV11-2
cdr3_aa: CASSLGRGTSVAYEQYF

j_call: TRBJ2-7
v_call: TRBV6-5
cdr3_aa: CASNPTDSYEQYF

j_call: TRBJ1-2
v_call: TRBV7-2
cdr3_aa: CASSLLYGGYTF

j_call: TRBJ2-7
v_call: TRBV5-1
cdr3_aa: CASSTGTSVPQYF

j_call: TRBJ1-1
v_call: TRBV27
cdr3_aa: CASRKTVLNTEAFF

j_call: TRBJ2-7
v_call: TRBV28
cdr3_aa: CASVPGGYAYEQYF

j_call: TRBJ2-3
v_call: TRBV29-1
cdr3_aa: CSVRGGRLTSTDTQYF

j_call: TRBJ2-1
v_call: TRBV7-9
cdr3_aa: CASSAIRGQGDYNEQFF

j_call: TRBJ2-3
v_call: TRBV7-2
cdr3_aa: CASSSGLITDTQYF

j_call: TRBJ1-6
v_call: TRBV5-1
cdr3_aa: CASSSGLGQSNSPLHF

j_call: TRBJ1-5
v_call: TRBV3-1
cdr3_aa: CASSQGLSNQPQHF

j_call: TRBJ1-2
v_call: TRBV7-2
cdr3_aa: CASSRSPGDGYTF

j_call: TRBJ1-2
v_call: TRBV28
cdr3_aa: CASSAPGAGDFGYTF

j_call: TRBJ2-5
v_call: TRBV3-1
cdr3_aa: CASSHLHAPGLAGGETQYF

j_call: TRBJ2-5
v_call: TRBV20-1
cdr3_aa: CSASVAAGLETQYF

j_call: TRBJ1-2
v_call: TRBV20-1
cdr3_aa: CSVQQGNYGYTF

j_call: TRBJ2-2
v_call: TRBV23-1
cdr3_aa: CASSHQRQGNTGELFF

j_call: TRBJ2-2
v_call: TRBV7-8
cdr3_aa: CASSQGEGRNTGELFF

j_call: TRBJ1-5
v_call: TRBV30
cdr3_aa: CAWSVAQGDQPQHF

j_call: TRBJ2-7
v_call: TRBV5-1
cdr3_aa: CASSVDRGSIYEQYF

j_call: TRBJ2-7
v_call: TRBV7-2
cdr3_aa: CASSSGTRKYEQYF

j_call: TRBJ1-3
v_call: TRBV6-2/TRBV6-3
cdr3_aa: CASITPAGAKGNTIYF

j_call: TRBJ2-5
v_call: TRBV6-6
cdr3_aa: CASSGGGGWETQYF

j_call: TRBJ2-1
v_call: TRBV6-1
cdr3_aa: CASSEHAGGPNEQFF

j_call: TRBJ1-5
v_call: TRBV19
cdr3_aa: CASSIDRYNQPQHF

j_call: TRBJ2-1
v_call: TRBV12-5
cdr3_aa: CASGLVRVSGSQNEQFF

j_call: TRBJ1-2
v_call: TRBV28
cdr3_aa: CASHAVNYGYTF

j_call: TRBJ2-5
v_call: TRBV7-2
cdr3_aa: CASSYGLETQYF

j_call: TRBJ1-1
v_call: TRBV7-9
cdr3_aa: CASSGTGTEAFF

j_call: TRBJ2-1
v_call: TRBV2
cdr3_aa: CASSEDNGAYNEQFF

j_call: TRBJ2-3
v_call: TRBV30
cdr3_aa: CAWNLQGAETDTQYF

j_call: TRBJ1-2
v_call: TRBV10-3
cdr3_aa: CAIREGQDPSGYTF

j_call: TRBJ2-1
v_call: TRBV6-2/TRBV6-3
cdr3_aa: CASRTSGGQGNEQFF

j_call: TRBJ2-1
v_call: TRBV18
cdr3_aa: CASSPGLAGGFNEQFF